This T cell receptor (beta chain) was documented in a study of T cell changes during pregnancy in multiple sclerosis. CDR1 is LNHDA and CDR2 is SQIVND in the germline V gene (reference sequence). The V end lost 5 bases, the J end lost 3 bases, and 14 bases lay between the germline ends. This CDR3 region has 14 residues. This clone came up once. Sequencing was performed with immunoSEQ multiplex PCR; in TCRdb, only in-frame clones are kept and a portion is missing. The sample shows 30,000 to 45,000 clones, 90% of them seen only once. The sequenced sample was CD4+ T cells from peripheral blood mononuclear cells, obtained in the third trimester of pregnancy. The chain joins TRBV19 to TRBJ2-7, with D possibly being TRBD1 (5 bases). The receptor's source is a female donor with multiple sclerosis, enrolled in a pregnancy study. CDR3 residues: CASSSTDINYEQYF. CDR3 DNA: TGTGCCAGTAGTTCGACGGACATAAACTACGAGCAGTACTTC.